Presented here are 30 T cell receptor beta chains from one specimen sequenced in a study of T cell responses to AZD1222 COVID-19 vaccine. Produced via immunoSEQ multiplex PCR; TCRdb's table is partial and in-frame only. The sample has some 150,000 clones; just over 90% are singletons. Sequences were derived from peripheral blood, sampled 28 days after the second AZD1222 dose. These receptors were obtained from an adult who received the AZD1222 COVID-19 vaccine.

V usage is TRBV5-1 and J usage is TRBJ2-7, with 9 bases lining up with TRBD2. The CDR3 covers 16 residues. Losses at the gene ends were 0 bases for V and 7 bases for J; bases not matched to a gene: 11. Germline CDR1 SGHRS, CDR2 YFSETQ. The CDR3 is CASSLVAGASPPEQYF. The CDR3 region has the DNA TGCGCCAGCAGCTTGGTAGCGGGAGCATCACCTCCAGAGCAGTACTTC.

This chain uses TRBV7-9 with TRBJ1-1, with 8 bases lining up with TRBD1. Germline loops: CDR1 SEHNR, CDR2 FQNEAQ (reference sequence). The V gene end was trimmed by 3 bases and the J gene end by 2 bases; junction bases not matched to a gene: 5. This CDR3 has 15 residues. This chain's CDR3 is CASSLSRGQNTEAFF. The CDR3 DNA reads TGTGCCAGCAGCTTGAGCAGGGGGCAAAACACTGAAGCTTTCTTT.

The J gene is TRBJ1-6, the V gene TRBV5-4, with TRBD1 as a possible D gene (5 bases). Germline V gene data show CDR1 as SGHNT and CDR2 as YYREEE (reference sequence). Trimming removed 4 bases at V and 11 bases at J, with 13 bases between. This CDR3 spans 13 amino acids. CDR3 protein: CASSPEQDTPLHF. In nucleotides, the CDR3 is TGTGCCAGCAGCCCTGAACAGGATACACCCCTCCACTTT.

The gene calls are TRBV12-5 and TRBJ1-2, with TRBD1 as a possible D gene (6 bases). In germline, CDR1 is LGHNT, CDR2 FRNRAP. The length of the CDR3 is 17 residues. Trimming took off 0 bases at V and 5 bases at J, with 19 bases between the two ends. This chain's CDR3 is CASGLVVLAGVEYGYTF. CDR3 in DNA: TGTGCTAGTGGTTTGGTAGTCCTGGCAGGGGTAGAATATGGCTACACCTTC.

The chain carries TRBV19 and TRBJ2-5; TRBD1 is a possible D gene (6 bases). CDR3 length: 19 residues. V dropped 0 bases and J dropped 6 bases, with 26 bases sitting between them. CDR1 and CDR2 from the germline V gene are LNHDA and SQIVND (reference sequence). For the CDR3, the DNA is TGTGCCAGTAGTATAGATCCGCCCCAGGGGAGAGGCCAAGGAAAGACCCAGTACTTC. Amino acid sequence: CASSIDPPQGRGQGKTQYF.

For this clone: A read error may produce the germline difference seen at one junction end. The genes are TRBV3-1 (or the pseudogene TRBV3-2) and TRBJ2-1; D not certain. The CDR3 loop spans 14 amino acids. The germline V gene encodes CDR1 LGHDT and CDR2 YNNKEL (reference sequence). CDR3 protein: CASSQEGTYIEQFF. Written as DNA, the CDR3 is TGTGCCAGCAGCCAAGAAGGCACGTACATTGAGCAGTTCTTC.

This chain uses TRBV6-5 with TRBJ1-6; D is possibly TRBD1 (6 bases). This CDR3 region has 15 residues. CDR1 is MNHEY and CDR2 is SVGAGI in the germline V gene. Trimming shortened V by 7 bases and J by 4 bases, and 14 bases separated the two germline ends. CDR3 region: CASTPGGQYNSPLHF. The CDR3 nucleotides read TGTGCCAGCACCCCCGGGGGGCAATATAATTCACCCCTCCACTTT.

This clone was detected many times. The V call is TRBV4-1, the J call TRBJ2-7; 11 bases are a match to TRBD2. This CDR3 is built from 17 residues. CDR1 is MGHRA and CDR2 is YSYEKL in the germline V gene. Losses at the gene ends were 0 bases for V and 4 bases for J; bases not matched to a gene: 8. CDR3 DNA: TGCGCCAGCAGCCAAGATCCGCCGGGACTAGCGGAATACGAGCAGTACTTC. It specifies CASSQDPPGLAEYEQYF.

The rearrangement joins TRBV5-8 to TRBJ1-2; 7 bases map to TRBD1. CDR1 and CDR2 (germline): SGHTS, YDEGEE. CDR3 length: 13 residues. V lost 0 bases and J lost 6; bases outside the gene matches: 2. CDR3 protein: CASSLEGADGYTF. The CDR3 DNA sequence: TGTGCCAGCAGCTTGGAGGGGGCGGATGGCTACACCTTC.

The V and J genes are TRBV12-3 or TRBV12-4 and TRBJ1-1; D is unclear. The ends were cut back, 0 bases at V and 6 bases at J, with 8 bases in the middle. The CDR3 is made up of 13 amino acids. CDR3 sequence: CASSLAPSAEAFF. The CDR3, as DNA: TGTGCCAGCAGTTTAGCGCCCTCCGCTGAAGCTTTCTTT.

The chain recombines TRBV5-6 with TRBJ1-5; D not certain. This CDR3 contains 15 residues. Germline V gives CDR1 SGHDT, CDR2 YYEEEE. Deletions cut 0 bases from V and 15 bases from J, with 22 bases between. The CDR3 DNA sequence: TGTGCCAGCAGCTTGGGTTCCGCTAGACGGACCCCTTCGCATTTT. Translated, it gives CASSLGSARRTPSHF.

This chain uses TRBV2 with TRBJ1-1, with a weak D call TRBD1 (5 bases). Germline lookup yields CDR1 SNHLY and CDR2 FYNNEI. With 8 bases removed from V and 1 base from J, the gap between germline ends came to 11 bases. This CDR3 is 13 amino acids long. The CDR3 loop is CASGGTSNTEAFF. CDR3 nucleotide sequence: TGTGCCAGCGGGGGGACCTCGAACACTGAAGCTTTCTTT.

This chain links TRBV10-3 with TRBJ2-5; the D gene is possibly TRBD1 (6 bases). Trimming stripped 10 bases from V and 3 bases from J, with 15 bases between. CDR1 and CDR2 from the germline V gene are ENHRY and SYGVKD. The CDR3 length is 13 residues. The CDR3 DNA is TGTGCCACATTACAGGGTTATGAAGAGACCCAGTACTTC. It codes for CATLQGYEETQYF.

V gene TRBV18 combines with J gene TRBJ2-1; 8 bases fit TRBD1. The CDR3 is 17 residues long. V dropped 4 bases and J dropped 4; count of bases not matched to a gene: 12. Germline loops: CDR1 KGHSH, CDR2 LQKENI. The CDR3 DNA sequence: TGTGCCAGCTCACTACGGAGACAGGGGCAGCTATACAATGAGCAGTTCTTC. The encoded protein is CASSLRRQGQLYNEQFF. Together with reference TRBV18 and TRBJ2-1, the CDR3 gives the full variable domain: NAGVMQNPRHLVRRRGQEARLRCSPMKGHSHVYWYRQLPEEGLKFMVYLQKENIIDESGMPKERFSAEFPKEGPSILRIQQVVRGDSAAYFCASSLRRQGQLYNEQFFGPGTRLTVL.

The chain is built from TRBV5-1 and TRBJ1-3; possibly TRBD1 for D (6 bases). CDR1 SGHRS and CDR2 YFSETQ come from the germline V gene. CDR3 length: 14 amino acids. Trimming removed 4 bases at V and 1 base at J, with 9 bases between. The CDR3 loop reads CASSPTGSGNTIYF. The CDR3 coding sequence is TGCGCCAGCAGCCCGACAGGTTCTGGAAACACCATATATTTT.

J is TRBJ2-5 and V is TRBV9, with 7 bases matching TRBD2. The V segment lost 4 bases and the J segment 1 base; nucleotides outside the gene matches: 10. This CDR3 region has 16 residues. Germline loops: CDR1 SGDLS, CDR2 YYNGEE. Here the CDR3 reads CASSLTPSGLQETQYF. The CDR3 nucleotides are TGTGCCAGCAGCCTAACGCCTAGCGGCCTCCAAGAGACCCAGTACTTC.

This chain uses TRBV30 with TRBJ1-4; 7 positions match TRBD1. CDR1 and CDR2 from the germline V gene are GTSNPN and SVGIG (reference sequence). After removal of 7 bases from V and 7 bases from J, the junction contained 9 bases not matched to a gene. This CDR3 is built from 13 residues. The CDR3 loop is CALTGAAGEKLFF. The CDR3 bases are TGTGCCTTAACAGGGGCGGCGGGTGAAAAACTGTTTTTT.

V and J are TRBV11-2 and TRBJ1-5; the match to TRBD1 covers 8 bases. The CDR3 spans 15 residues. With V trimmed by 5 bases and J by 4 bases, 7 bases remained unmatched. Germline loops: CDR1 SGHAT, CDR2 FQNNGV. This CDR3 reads CASSVQGTGNQPQHF. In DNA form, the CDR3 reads TGTGCCAGCAGCGTACAGGGGACAGGTAATCAGCCCCAGCATTTT.

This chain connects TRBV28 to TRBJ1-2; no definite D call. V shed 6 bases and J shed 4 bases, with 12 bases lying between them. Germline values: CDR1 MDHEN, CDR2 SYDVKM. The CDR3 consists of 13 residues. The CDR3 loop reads CASRLARVYGYTF. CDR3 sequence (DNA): TGTGCCAGCAGGCTTGCACGGGTCTATGGCTACACCTTC.

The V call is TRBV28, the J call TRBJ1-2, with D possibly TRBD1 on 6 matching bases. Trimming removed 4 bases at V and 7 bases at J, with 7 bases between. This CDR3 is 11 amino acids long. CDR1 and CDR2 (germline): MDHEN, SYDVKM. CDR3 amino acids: CASSYRVGYTF. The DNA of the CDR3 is TGTGCCAGCAGTTACAGGGTTGGCTACACCTTC.

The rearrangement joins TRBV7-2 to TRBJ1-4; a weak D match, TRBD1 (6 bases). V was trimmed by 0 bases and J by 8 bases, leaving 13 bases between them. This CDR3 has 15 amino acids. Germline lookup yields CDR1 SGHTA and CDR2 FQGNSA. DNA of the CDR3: TGTGCCAGCAGCTTAGCCGGGGGGCGAGGGGAAAAACTGTTTTTT. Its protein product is CASSLAGGRGEKLFF.

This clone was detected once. CDR3 region: CASSPKQDGYTF. The CDR3 DNA sequence: TGTGCCAGCTCGCCCAAACAGGACGGCTACACCTTC. The rearrangement links TRBV18 to TRBJ1-2; TRBD1 is a possible D gene (5 bases). Germline loops: CDR1 KGHSH, CDR2 LQKENI. The CDR3 runs to 12 residues. The V gene lost 6 bases and the J gene lost 8 bases, with 13 bases spanning the gap.

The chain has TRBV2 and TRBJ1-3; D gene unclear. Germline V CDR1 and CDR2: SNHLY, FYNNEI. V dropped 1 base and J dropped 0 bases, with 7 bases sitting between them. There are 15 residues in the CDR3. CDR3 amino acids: CASSEEYGSGNTIYF. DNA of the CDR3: TGTGCCAGCAGTGAAGAGTACGGCTCTGGAAACACCATATATTTT.

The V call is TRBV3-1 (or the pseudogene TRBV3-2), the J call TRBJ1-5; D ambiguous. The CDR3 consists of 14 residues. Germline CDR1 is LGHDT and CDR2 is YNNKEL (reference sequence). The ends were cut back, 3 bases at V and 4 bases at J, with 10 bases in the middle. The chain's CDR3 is CASSHTPPNQPQHF. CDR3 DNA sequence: TGTGCCAGCAGCCATACACCCCCAAATCAGCCCCAGCATTTT.

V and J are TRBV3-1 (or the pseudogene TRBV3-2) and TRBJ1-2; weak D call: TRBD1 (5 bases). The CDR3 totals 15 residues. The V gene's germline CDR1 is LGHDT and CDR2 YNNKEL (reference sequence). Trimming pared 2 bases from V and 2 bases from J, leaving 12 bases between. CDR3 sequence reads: CASSQNAGLNYGYTF. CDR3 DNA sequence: TGTGCCAGCAGCCAAAACGCGGGACTAAACTATGGCTACACCTTC.

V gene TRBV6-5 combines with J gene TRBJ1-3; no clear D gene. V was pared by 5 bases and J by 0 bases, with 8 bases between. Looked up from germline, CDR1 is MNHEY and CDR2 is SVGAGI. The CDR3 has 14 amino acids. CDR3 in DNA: TGTGCCAGCAGTAGGTGGGACTCTGGAAACACCATATATTTT. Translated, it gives CASSRWDSGNTIYF.

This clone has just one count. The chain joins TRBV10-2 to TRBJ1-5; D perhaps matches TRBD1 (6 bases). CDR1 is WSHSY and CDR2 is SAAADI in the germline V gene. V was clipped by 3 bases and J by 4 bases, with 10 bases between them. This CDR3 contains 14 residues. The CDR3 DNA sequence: TGCGCCAGCAGTGAAGGACAGTATAATCAGCCCCAGCATTTT. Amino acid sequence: CASSEGQYNQPQHF.

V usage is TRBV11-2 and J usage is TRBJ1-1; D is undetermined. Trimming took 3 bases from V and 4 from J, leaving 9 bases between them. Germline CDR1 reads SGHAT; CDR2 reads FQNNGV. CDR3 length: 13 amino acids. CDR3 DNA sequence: TGTGCCAGCAGCTTTCGGTTGGGCACTGAAGCTTTCTTT. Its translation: CASSFRLGTEAFF.

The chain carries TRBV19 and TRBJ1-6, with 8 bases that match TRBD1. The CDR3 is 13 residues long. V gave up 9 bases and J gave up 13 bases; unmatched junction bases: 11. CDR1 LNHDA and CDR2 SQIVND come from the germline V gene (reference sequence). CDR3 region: CARPDRGRFPLHF. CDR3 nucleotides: TGTGCCAGACCTGACAGGGGACGGTTTCCCCTCCACTTT.

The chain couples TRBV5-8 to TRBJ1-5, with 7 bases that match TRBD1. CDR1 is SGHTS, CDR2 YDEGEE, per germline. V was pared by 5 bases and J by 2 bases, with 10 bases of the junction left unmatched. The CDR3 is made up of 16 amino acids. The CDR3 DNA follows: TGTGCCAGCAGTCCCGCCTACAGGGGCGGCAATCAGCCCCAGCATTTT. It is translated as CASSPAYRGGNQPQHF. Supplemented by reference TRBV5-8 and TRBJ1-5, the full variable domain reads EAGVTQSPTHLIKTRGQQATLRCSPISGHTSVYWYQQALGLGLQFLLWYDEGEERNRGNFPPRFSGRQFPNYSSELNVNALELEDSALYLCASSPAYRGGNQPQHFGDGTRLSIL.